What follows describes a single T cell receptor (beta chain). Its target is unknown. CDR3 size: 14 residues. With 4 bases clipped from V and 8 bases from J, the junction kept 8 bases outside the gene matches. CDR1 is LNHDA, CDR2 SQIVND, per germline (reference sequence). The data stem from a study of cytomegalovirus exposure and HLA in healthy donors. Generated by immunoSEQ multiplex PCR, the TCRdb table keeps only in-frame clones and is missing some. The sample lists 250,000 to 300,000 clones; around 86% were seen once. Study-wide findings and caveats: A classifier reportedly called cytomegalovirus status with high sensitivity and specificity.

The sequencing sample was made of PBMCs. The chain recombines TRBV19 with TRBJ1-2; 9 nucleotides line up with TRBD1. The TCR originated in a young woman in good health and CMV-seronegative. CDR3 sequence reads: CASSKLQGAGGYTF. The CDR3 DNA follows: TGTGCCAGTAGTAAACTACAGGGGGCGGGCGGCTACACCTTC.